The sample holds many counts of the clone carrying this T cell receptor beta chain. What it binds is not known. Germline CDR1 reads MNHNS; CDR2 reads SASEGT. Trimming left V 1 base short and J 16 bases short, with 11 bases between. The length of the CDR3 is 12 residues. Amplification of TCR beta CDR3 regions used RNA as the template. The HTBI primer set served for first-round RT-PCR of the TCR CDR3. TCRdb itself ran the multiplex PCR reads through MiXCR, one entry per CDR3 protein. The sample consists of approximately 430,000 distinct CDR3 sequences, over 12% of them appearing once. This sample was taken from a study of T cells in Graves' hyperthyroidism and ophthalmopathy. The study, taken as a whole, reports: In blood, most of the thyroid clonotypes expanded above 0.001 were also present.

Isolation of PBMCs was performed on about 9.9 ml fresh peripheral blood. The genes are TRBV6-1 and TRBJ1-6; D not certain. This TCR was recovered from a man aged 18 to 35 with Graves' ophthalmopathy. The sample was blood. Here the CDR3 reads CASSEVGPELHF. The CDR3 DNA reads as TGTGCCAGCAGTGAAGTAGGACCTGAACTCCACTTT.